This T cell receptor (beta chain) was observed in a study of blood T cells in healthy people across ages. Study-wide findings and caveats: The study could not conclusively compare naive and antigen-experienced cells, given its unsorted PBMCs. In these data, TCR beta diversity tracked strongly with naive T cell percentage. Long-lived donors exceeded aged donors in naive CD4+ cells and diversity.

Germline values: CDR1 SGHAT, CDR2 FQNNGV. Trimming left V 6 bases short and J 6 bases short, with 20 bases between. The CDR3 extends over 16 amino acids. The total RNA that was extracted per sample amounted to at least 5 micrograms. Combining a sample-barcoded 5' primer with a J-beta primer mix, a second PCR ran for about 7 to 11 cycles. TCRdb independently ran MiXCR on the 5' RACE reads; one entry per CDR3 protein. The table lists about 1.1 million distinct CDR3 sequences, around two fifths of them singletons. To note about this clonotype: The antigen is not known.

The sample comprised blood. The receptor was isolated from a young man in good health. This sequence joins TRBV11-2 and TRBJ2-2; D tentatively reads TRBD1 or TRBD2 (5 bases each). CDR3 sequence reads: CASSSGTATGPGELFF. CDR3 in DNA: TGTGCCAGCAGTTCCGGGACCGCCACGGGACCCGGGGAGCTGTTTTTT. The full variable domain, completed using reference TRBV11-2 and TRBJ2-2, is EAGVAQSPRYKIIEKRQSVAFWCNPISGHATLYWYQQILGQGPKLLIQFQNNGVVDDSQLPKDRFSAERLKGVDSTLKIQPAKLEDSAVYLCASSSGTATGPGELFFGEGSRLTVL.